This T cell receptor (beta chain) was profiled in a study of cytomegalovirus exposure and HLA in healthy donors. Primers included in the PCR were 60 Vbeta and 13 Jbeta primers. Method: immunoSEQ multiplex PCR; TCRdb's copy keeps in-frame clones and lacks some. This sample yields around 150,000 clones, of which roughly four fifths are seen a single time; approximately 1.3% belongs to the top ten. This clone was counted once. Germline-derived CDR1 and CDR2 are KGHSY and FQNENV. The CDR3 is made up of 16 amino acids. Trimming removed 0 bases from V and 0 bases from J, with 12 bases in between. Sequencing was performed on PBMCs. The genes are TRBV16 and TRBJ2-7; no clear D gene. This sequence was found in a man younger than 30 in good health and CMV-seronegative. The CDR3: CASSQSSRPSSYEQYF. The CDR3 coding sequence is TGTGCCAGCAGCCAATCGAGCAGGCCGAGCTCCTACGAGCAGTACTTC.